This T cell receptor (beta chain) stems from a study of blood T cell repertoires in COVID-19. As for the study in general: Collection of acute and convalescent COVID-19 samples took place in the United States, Italy and Spain.

Original processing notes: Amplification of reference gene primers was used by the study to estimate nucleated cell counts. Profiling relied on immunoSEQ multiplex PCR, and the TCRdb table lists in-frame clones only, not all of them. V, J and clone size reflect that table, while D and trimming were determined from the DNA. Altogether over 250,000 clones are present, roughly 89% being singletons, with the ten largest covering approximately 2.2%. Germline assignment: CDR1 LNHNV and CDR2 YYDKDF (reference sequence). V shed 3 bases and J shed 1 base, with 15 bases lying between them. There are 16 residues in the CDR3.

This chain connects TRBV15 to TRBJ1-2; D ambiguous. Sequencing used peripheral blood. The sequence derives from a man aged 50-59 years with acute or convalescent COVID-19. CDR3 region: CATSRRLTTFNYGYTF. In DNA form, the CDR3 reads TGTGCCACCAGCAGGCGGTTAACTACTTTTAACTATGGCTACACCTTC.